A single T cell receptor (beta chain) is shown here with its context. These data belong to a study of T cell responses to AZD1222 COVID-19 vaccine. Sequencing used immunoSEQ multiplex PCR; TCRdb keeps in-frame clones, though not all of them. The sample includes about 85,000 clones, roughly 85% of them seen just once. The TCR was taken from an adult in good health. The sample was peripheral blood, taken on day 0 of AZD1222 vaccination.

CDR3 protein: CASSEDPSGLVKLFF. CDR3 DNA sequence: TGTGCCAGCAGTGAAGATCCTTCGGGGCTCGTAAAACTGTTTTTT. The genes are TRBV2 and TRBJ1-4; D perhaps matches TRBD1 (5 bases). This CDR3 comprises 15 residues. V gave up 1 base and J gave up 10 bases, with 16 bases separating them. CDR1 is SNHLY and CDR2 is FYNNEI in the germline V gene.